The present T cell receptor beta chain was sequenced within a study of vaccination and CD4 T cells after COVID-19 (dated by TCRdb to between 2020 and 2023). For the study in its entirety: Convalescent patients had a positive SARS-CoV-2 result on nasal swab PCR, and of these patients, fewer than ten had mild disease and one had severe disease. Participants received two doses of either the Pfizer-BioNTech BNT162b2 vaccine (n=8) or the Moderna mRNA-1273 vaccine (n=2). Post-COVID blood samples were collected from convalescent patients a median of around 100 days after diagnosis, with a range of roughly 35 to 180 days. Post-vaccine blood samples were collected a median of around 70 days after the second vaccine dose, ranging from roughly 13 to 241 days. In the convalescent cohort there were six males and four females, among whom were two Hispanic individuals, seven Caucasians, two Asians and one multiracial person. Overlapping spike peptide pools from SARS-CoV-2 and from the common cold coronaviruses HCoV-NL63, HCoV-OC43 and HCoV-229E were used as culture stimuli. In control cultures, a CEFX viral epitope pool was used as positive control, an HIV-1 Nef peptide pool was used as negative control, or no peptide was added. The spike-specific CD4+ TCR repertoire was compared before and after mRNA vaccination in approximately ten COVID-19 convalescent patients and a handful of infection-naive healthy vaccine recipients. What the research found in general, with its limitations: In convalescent patients, nearly all vaccine-specific clones (304 of 307) were found to be mono-reactive for SARS-CoV-2 spike rather than cross-reactive with common cold coronaviruses. Among convalescent patients, a median 86.3% of the SARS-CoV-2-reactive clones seen after vaccination appeared only after vaccination, which suggests priming specific to the vaccine. Only a relatively small number of convalescent patients were included in the study, and early timepoints following natural infection were not analyzed. The median count of SARS-CoV-2-reactive clonotypes went up from 20 to 25 after infection to about 41 after vaccination, although the change was not significant.

This clonotype was seen just once. The antigen it recognizes is unknown. No base quality values were provided; no much bigger clone lies one nucleotide off. One read alone lends weak support. Reading the label with the study, this specimen's treatment or condition is: approximately 10-day PBMC culture with coronavirus spike peptide pools or control peptides (ViraFEST assay). The study used the ViraFEST assay, which expanded antigen-specific T cells with peptide pools and then identified expanded clonotypes by TCR sequencing. Positive SARS-CoV-2 PCR tests in the convalescent patients dated from March to December 2020, before Alpha, Beta and Delta variants emerged in the United States. Some 2 million PBMCs per well were cultured in IMDM with 5% human AB serum and 8.5 to 10 IU/ml IL-2, plus 10 ug/ml peptide pools. Half of the culture medium was replaced with fresh IL-2-containing medium on days 3 and 7. Once the cells had been in culture for around ten days, the EasySep CD4+ T cell isolation kit was used to isolate CD4+ T cells by negative selection. PBMCs were separated from whole blood using Ficoll-Paque Plus gradient centrifugation and then either used fresh or cryopreserved at -140C. Triplicate wells were generally used for each culture condition.

Libraries were constructed by PCR. At the Johns Hopkins FTIC core, DNA from the cultured CD4+ T cells underwent TCR sequencing with the Oncomine TCR Beta short-read assay. Genomic DNA was extracted from the cultured CD4+ T cells with the QIAamp micro DNA kit. The Oncomine TCR Beta libraries from cultured CD4+ T cells were pooled using unique dual indexes and then sequenced on an Illumina iSeq 100. In the original analysis: Non-productive sequences were filtered out, and CDR3s that did not start with C, did not end with F or W, or were shorter than 7 amino acids were discarded. The MANAFEST web application identified antigen-specific clonotypes by comparing peptide-stimulated wells against reference wells and other culture wells. Positive clones required FDR below 0.05, an odds ratio above 5, and productive frequency above 0.1% in at least two of three replicate wells. A clonotype was classed as cross-reactive if the clonotype showed significant expansion both in SARS-CoV-2 spike wells and in at least one common cold coronavirus spike condition. Levenshtein distances (stringdist) and unrooted phylogenetic trees (ape) in R version 3.6.1 were used to assess CDR3 homology. TCRdb ran its own pipeline on the public reads, namely fastp trimming at Q25 and MiXCR clone calling, and kept in-frame beta chains. Identical CDR3 protein sequences are pooled into one entry, listed with their most common genes and DNA. The V and J calls, along with clone size, are taken from TCRdb and not from the paper's own processing. Across this sample there are about 18,000 distinct CDR3 sequences, with about two thirds seen only once. The ten largest clonotypes hold roughly 6% of the sample.

The germline V gene specifies SGHVS as CDR1 and FQNEAQ as CDR2. The V end gives up 2 bases and the J end 4 bases, leaving 13 bases in the junction not matched to a gene. Including cysteine and phenylalanine, the CDR3 has 18 amino acids. Just CDR3 DNA is preserved here, 54 bases in frame from base 1. The sequenced sample consisted of CD4+ T cells from blood, cultured in vitro. The chain uses TRBV7-8 and TRBJ1-5; 8 bases in between match TRBD1. This receptor was obtained from a human donor who had recovered from COVID-19. The DNA sequence follows: TGTGCCAGCAGCTTATTCCCCCTCGGCCAGGGGGCGAATCAGCCCCAGCATTTT. Its protein is CASSLFPLGQGANQPQHF.